Following are 11 T cell receptor beta chains from one sample sequenced in a study of regulatory T cells in long-lasting Graves disease. CDR3-region Arm-PCR and iRepertoire HTBI primers produced the TCR beta libraries. MiXCR was run by TCRdb on the multiplex PCR reads, yielding one entry per CDR3 protein. The table includes approximately 350,000 distinct CDR3 sequences, 15% to 20% detected once. Time point given: newly diagnosed GD, antithyroid drugs for less than 3 months. Scientists built the TCR library using RNA that was extracted from PBMCs. The sample was also linked to a second study, of T cells in Graves' hyperthyroidism and ophthalmopathy.

The sequencing here drew on peripheral blood mononuclear cells (PBMCs), taken at new diagnosis, from a patient treated with antithyroid drugs. Receptors were obtained from a woman aged 18-29 years with Graves disease.

The sample holds many counts of this clonotype. The chain joins TRBV28 to TRBJ2-3; D ambiguous. Germline lookup yields CDR1 MDHEN and CDR2 SYDVKM. This CDR3 has 19 residues. With 3 bases removed from V and 4 bases from J, the gap between germline ends came to 26 bases. CDR3 loop: CASSFPPGLPYTSADTQYF. The CDR3 bases are TGTGCCAGCAGTTTCCCACCTGGTCTACCCTATACGTCCGCAGATACGCAGTATTTT.

This clonotype was counted ten times or more. This chain links TRBV18 with TRBJ1-2; 7 nucleotides agree with TRBD1. V lost 5 bases to trimming and J lost 5 bases; unmatched junction nucleotides: 8. Germline V gives CDR1 KGHSH, CDR2 LQKENI. The CDR3 runs 14 residues. In nucleotides, the CDR3 is TGTGCCAGCTCATCCGCCGGGACAGAGTATGGCTACACCTTC. This translates into CASSSAGTEYGYTF.

This clonotype was observed once. The rearrangement uses TRBV2 and TRBJ2-5; 13 bases agree with TRBD2. The germline V gene encodes CDR1 SNHLY and CDR2 FYNNEI. V lost 5 bases to trimming and J lost 4 bases; unmatched junction nucleotides: 7. CDR3 length: 16 amino acids. The CDR3 loop is CASSSSGLAGVETQYF. The CDR3, as DNA: TGTGCCAGCAGTTCATCTGGACTAGCGGGAGTAGAGACCCAGTACTTC. Full variable domain (missing parts from reference TRBV2 and TRBJ2-5): EPEVTQTPSHQVTQMGQEVILRCVPISNHLYFYWYRQILGQKVEFLVSFYNNEISEKSEIFDDQFSVERPDGSNFTLKIRSTKLEDSAMYFCASSSSGLAGVETQYFGPGTRLLVL.

Many counts were recorded for this clonotype. The chain combines TRBV2 with TRBJ2-7; D gene unclear. This CDR3 has 13 residues. Trimming removed 7 bases at V and 1 base at J, with 11 bases between. Germline loops: CDR1 SNHLY, CDR2 FYNNEI. As DNA, the CDR3 is TGTGCCAGCAAGGGCCCCGGATCCTACGAGCAGTACTTC. This translates into CASKGPGSYEQYF. The full variable domain, in which reference TRBV2 and TRBJ2-7 provide the parts outside the CDR3, is EPEVTQTPSHQVTQMGQEVILRCVPISNHLYFYWYRQILGQKVEFLVSFYNNEISEKSEIFDDQFSVERPDGSNFTLKIRSTKLEDSAMYFCASKGPGSYEQYFGPGTRLTVT.

With respect to this clonotype: The conserved phenylalanine or tryptophan is not found at the CDR3 terminus, so this likely reflects a read error. J is TRBJ2-5 and V is TRBV20-1, with a weak D call TRBD2 (7 bases). With 1 base removed from V and 5 bases from J, the gap between germline ends came to 14 bases. There are 14 residues in the CDR3. CDR1 is DFQATT, CDR2 SNEGSKA, per germline (reference sequence). The CDR3 spells CSARGGGAGETQYS. CDR3 nucleotide sequence: TGCAGTGCTAGAGGTGGGGGGGCCGGCGAGACCCAGTACTCC.

The table lists this clonotype with many counts. The rearrangement links TRBV28 to TRBJ2-7; perhaps D is TRBD1 or TRBD2 (7 bases each). Trimming took off 6 bases at V and 4 bases at J, with 22 bases between the two ends. Germline CDR1 is MDHEN and CDR2 is SYDVKM. CDR3 length: 16 residues. The CDR3 coding sequence is TGTGCCAGCAGAGCAGCAGGGGGAGGGCCTATGTACGAGCAGTACTTC. Amino acids: CASRAAGGGPMYEQYF.

This clonotype was observed many times. This chain uses TRBV12-3 or TRBV12-4 with TRBJ1-2, with no clear D. V was trimmed by 6 bases and J by 2 bases, leaving 13 bases between them. This CDR3 has 14 residues. The CDR3 reads CASRARARNYGYTF. CDR3 nucleotide sequence: TGTGCCAGCAGGGCCCGGGCGAGAAACTATGGCTACACCTTC.

This clonotype was recorded at least ten times. This chain uses TRBV5-1 with TRBJ1-1, with no clear D. Germline assignment: CDR1 SGHRS and CDR2 YFSETQ. The CDR3 runs 14 residues. Deletions cut 0 bases from V and 1 base from J, with 7 bases between. This chain's CDR3 is CASSLANKNTEAFF. In nucleotides, the CDR3 is TGCGCCAGCAGCTTGGCAAACAAGAACACTGAAGCTTTCTTT.

The rearrangement links TRBV19 to TRBJ2-2; 7 bases line up with TRBD1. The length of the CDR3 is 12 residues. Germline CDR1 and CDR2: LNHDA and SQIVND (reference sequence). With V trimmed by 6 bases and J by 7 bases, 2 bases remained unmatched. CDR3 bases: TGTGCCAGTAGACAGGGGTTCGGGGAGCTGTTTTTT. Its protein is CASRQGFGELFF. Complete variable domain (other parts from reference TRBV19 and TRBJ2-2): DGGITQSPKYLFRKEGQNVTLSCEQNLNHDAMYWYRQDPGQGLRLIYYSQIVNDFQKGDIAEGYSVSREKKESFPLTVTSAQKNPTAFYLCASRQGFGELFFGEGSRLTVL.

The table lists this clonotype with many counts. J is TRBJ2-7 and V is TRBV27; D perhaps matches TRBD2 (5 bases). CDR1 and CDR2 (germline): MNHEY, SMNVEV (reference sequence). This CDR3 contains 11 residues. V was trimmed by 7 bases and J by 5 bases, leaving 9 bases between them. CDR3 sequence reads: CASTEGHEQYF. In nucleotides, the CDR3 is TGTGCCAGCACCGAGGGTCACGAGCAGTACTTC.

This clonotype was seen repeatedly, ten times or more. This sequence joins TRBV28 and TRBJ1-1; D is unclear. The CDR3 sequence is 12 residues long. Germline loops: CDR1 MDHEN, CDR2 SYDVKM. V shed 3 bases and J shed 5 bases, with 7 bases lying between them. The CDR3 loop is CASSFRRTEAFF. The CDR3 nucleotides read TGTGCCAGCAGTTTCCGGCGGACTGAAGCTTTCTTT.